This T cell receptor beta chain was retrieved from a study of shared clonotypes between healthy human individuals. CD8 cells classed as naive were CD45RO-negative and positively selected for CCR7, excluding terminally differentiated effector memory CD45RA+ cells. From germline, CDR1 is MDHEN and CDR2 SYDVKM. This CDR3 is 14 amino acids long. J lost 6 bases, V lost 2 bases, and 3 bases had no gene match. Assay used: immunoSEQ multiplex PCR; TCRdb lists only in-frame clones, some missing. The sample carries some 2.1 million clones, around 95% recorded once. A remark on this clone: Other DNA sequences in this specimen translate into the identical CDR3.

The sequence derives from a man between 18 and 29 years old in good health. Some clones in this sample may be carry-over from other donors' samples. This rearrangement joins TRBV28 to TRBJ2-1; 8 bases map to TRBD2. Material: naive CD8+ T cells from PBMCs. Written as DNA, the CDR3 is TGTGCCAGCAGTTTACCCGGGACTAGCAATGAGCAGTTCTTC. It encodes CASSLPGTSNEQFF.